The T cell receptor beta chain under discussion was sequenced for a study of beta chain features in type 1 diabetes. Germline lookup yields CDR1 MGHDK and CDR2 SYGVNS. Trimming removed 5 bases from V and 5 bases from J; junction bases left unmatched: 4. The CDR3 length is 14 residues. Only a few counts were recorded for this clone. Its antigen is unidentified. Sequenced material consisted of expressed TCRB transcripts (all of the isolated RNA was reverse transcribed). Profiling relied on immunoSEQ multiplex PCR, and the TCRdb table lists in-frame clones only, not all of them. The repertoire includes around 430,000 clones, over 25% of them detected once, and roughly 0.066% sits in the top ten. Study-wide findings and caveats: An over-representation of cells with high TCR expression could result from cDNA sequencing.

Sequences were obtained from naive CD4+ T cells from blood. This sequence joins TRBV25-1 and TRBJ1-4; 8 bases line up with TRBD1. The receptor was isolated from a man aged 18 to 30 in good health. The CDR3 reads CASSHGTGNEKLFF. CDR3 DNA sequence: TGTGCCAGCAGTCACGGGACAGGAAATGAAAAACTGTTTTTT. Full variable domain (remainder filled in from reference TRBV25-1 and TRBJ1-4): EADIYQTPRYLVIGTGKKITLECSQTMGHDKMYWYQQDPGMELHLIHYSYGVNSTEKGDLSSESTVSRIRTEHFPLTLESARPSHTSQYLCASSHGTGNEKLFFGSGTQLSVL.